This T cell receptor (beta chain) is drawn from a study of graft-versus-host responses after intestinal transplantation. Study-level background: Tacrolimus plus steroids were given to all recipients for approximately 3 years, preceded by anti-thymocyte globulin induction.

On this clone: What it recognizes is unknown.

Study-wide results and caveats: Recipient marrow contained GvH clones, some of which appeared first in ileum or blood. Peak GvH clone levels in circulation were associated with early post-transplant HvG declines. Allografts of one patient group, those with graft-donor T cell macrochimerism, had high graft-versus-host to host-versus-graft clonal ratios.

V was clipped by 1 base and J by 3 bases, with 7 bases between them. In germline, CDR1 is MNHEY, CDR2 SVGAGI. The CDR3 runs 13 residues. Investigators treated the graft tissue so that it released intraepithelial and lamina propria lymphocytes. The data were produced by immunoSEQ multiplex PCR, yet TCRdb's version contains in-frame clones alone and is incomplete. The sample has 11,000 to 15,000 clones, 74% seen once. Source: ileum tissue, taken 16 days after intestinal transplant. The V and J genes are TRBV6-5 and TRBJ2-7, with a tentative D call TRBD1 (6 bases). The clonotype originates from a human patient who received an intestinal transplant, so some T cells may come from the graft donor. CDR3 sequence reads: CASSYLGGYEQYF. In nucleotides, the CDR3 is TGTGCCAGCAGTTACTTAGGGGGCTACGAGCAGTACTTC.